The present T cell receptor (beta chain) was sequenced within a study of blood T cell repertoires in COVID-19. As for the study in general: The samples span acute and convalescent COVID-19 from the United States, Italy and Spain. T cells, B-cell-depleted T cells, or PBMCs supplied cDNA or gDNA.

Authors' data handling: Quantification of nucleated cells was approximated via reference gene primer amplification. Only in-frame clones appear in the TCRdb table, and some are missing; sequencing was by immunoSEQ multiplex PCR. V and J calls and clone size are given by that table; D and trimming were obtained from the DNA. This sample yields roughly 330,000 clones, of which about nine tenths are seen a single time; roughly a tenth belongs to the top ten. Seattle enrolled patients during active infection and tracked them longitudinally. This CDR3 comprises 15 residues. Trimming took off 1 base at V and 3 bases at J, with 11 bases between the two ends. Germline CDR1 SGHNT, CDR2 YYREEE (reference sequence).

This receptor was obtained from a man aged 25-45 years with COVID-19, enrolled during active disease. This chain connects TRBV5-4 to TRBJ1-3; D is unresolved. The sample consisted of peripheral blood. The CDR3 sequence: CASSLSGAFGNTIYF. CDR3 bases: TGTGCCAGCAGCTTGAGTGGAGCGTTTGGAAACACCATATATTTT. Full variable domain (missing parts from reference TRBV5-4 and TRBJ1-3): ETGVTQSPTHLIKTRGQQVTLRCSSQSGHNTVSWYQQALGQGPQFIFQYYREEENGRGNFPPRFSGLQFPNYSSELNVNALELDDSALYLCASSLSGAFGNTIYFGEGSWLTVV.